Presented here are 4 T cell receptor beta chains from one specimen sequenced in a study of blood T cells in healthy people across ages. Alongside a J-beta primer mix, a sample-barcoded 5' primer served in a second PCR lasting about 7 to 11 cycles. TCRdb re-derived calls from the 5' RACE reads in MiXCR, one entry per CDR3 protein. Counted here are under 1 million distinct CDR3 sequences, 40% to 50% occurring once; the ten biggest clones make up roughly 19%. Sequencing was done on a sample of blood. The receptors come from a man aged 55 to 70 in good health.

This sequence joins TRBV6-2 or TRBV6-3 and TRBJ2-6; D unclear. This CDR3 is 13 amino acids long. Germline V lookup: CDR1 MNHEY, CDR2 SVGEGT. Trimming took off 6 bases at V and 3 bases at J, with 6 bases between the two ends. The CDR3 DNA reads as TGTGCCAGCAGGCCCAATGGGGCCAACGTCCTGACTTTC. It specifies CASRPNGANVLTF.

CDR3 coding DNA: TGTGCCAGCAGCCAAGAGCGTGGGGGCGAAGAGACCCAGTACTTC. Its protein is CASSQERGGEETQYF. The rearrangement links TRBV3-1 to TRBJ2-5; possibly TRBD1 for D (6 bases). Trimming stripped 0 bases from V and 3 bases from J, with 11 bases between. Per germline, CDR1 LGHDT and CDR2 YNNKEL (reference sequence). The CDR3 has 15 amino acids.

This clonotype was seen a few times. The chain employs TRBV29-1 and TRBJ2-5, with D perhaps TRBD1 (6 bases). CDR3 length equals 15 residues. Germline V gene data show CDR1 as SQVTM and CDR2 as ANQGSEA. Trimming took 7 bases from V and 5 from J, leaving 23 bases between them. CDR3 nucleotide sequence: TGCAGCGCCCGTCCCCTCAGGTCCCAGGGGGAGACCCAGTACTTC. Its translation is CSARPLRSQGETQYF.

This sequence joins TRBV11-2 and TRBJ2-7; the match to TRBD1 covers 7 bases. The ends lost 4 bases at V and 10 bases at J; junction bases unmatched: 4. The CDR3 length is 11 residues. Germline lookup yields CDR1 SGHAT and CDR2 FQNNGV. Here the CDR3 DNA reads TGTGCCAGCAGCTCGGGACAGATCCAGTACTTC. Protein sequence: CASSSGQIQYF.